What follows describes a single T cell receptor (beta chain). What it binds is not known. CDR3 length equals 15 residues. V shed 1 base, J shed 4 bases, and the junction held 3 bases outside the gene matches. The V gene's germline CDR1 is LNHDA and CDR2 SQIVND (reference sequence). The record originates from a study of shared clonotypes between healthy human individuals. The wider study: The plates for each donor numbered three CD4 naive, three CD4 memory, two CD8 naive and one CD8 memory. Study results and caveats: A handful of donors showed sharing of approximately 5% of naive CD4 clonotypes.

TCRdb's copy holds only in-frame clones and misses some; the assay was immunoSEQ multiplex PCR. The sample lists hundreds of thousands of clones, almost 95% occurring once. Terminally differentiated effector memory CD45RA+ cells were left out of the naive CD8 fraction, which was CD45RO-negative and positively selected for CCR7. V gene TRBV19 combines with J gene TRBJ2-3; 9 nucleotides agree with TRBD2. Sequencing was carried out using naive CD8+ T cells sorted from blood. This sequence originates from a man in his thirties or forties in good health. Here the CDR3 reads CASSIGGLASDTQYF. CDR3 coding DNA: TGTGCCAGTAGTATAGGGGGACTAGCATCAGATACGCAGTATTTT. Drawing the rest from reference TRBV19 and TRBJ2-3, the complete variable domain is DGGITQSPKYLFRKEGQNVTLSCEQNLNHDAMYWYRQDPGQGLRLIYYSQIVNDFQKGDIAEGYSVSREKKESFPLTVTSAQKNPTAFYLCASSIGGLASDTQYFGPGTRLTVL.